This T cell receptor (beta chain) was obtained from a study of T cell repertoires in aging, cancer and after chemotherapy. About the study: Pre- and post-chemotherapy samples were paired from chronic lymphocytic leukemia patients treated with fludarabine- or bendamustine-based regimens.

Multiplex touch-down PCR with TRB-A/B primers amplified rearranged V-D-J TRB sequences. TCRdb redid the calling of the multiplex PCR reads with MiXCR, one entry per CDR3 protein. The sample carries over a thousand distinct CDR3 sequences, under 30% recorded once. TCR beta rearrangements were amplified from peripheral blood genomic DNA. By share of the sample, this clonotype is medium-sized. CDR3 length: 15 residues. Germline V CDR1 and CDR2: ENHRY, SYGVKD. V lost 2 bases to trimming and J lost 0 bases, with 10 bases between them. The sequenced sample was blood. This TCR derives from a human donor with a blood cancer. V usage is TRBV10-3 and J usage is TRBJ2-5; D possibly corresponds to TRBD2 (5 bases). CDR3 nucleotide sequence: TGTGCCATCAGTGAGGGTAGGAGGTACCAAGAGACCCAGTACTTC. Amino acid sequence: CAISEGRRYQETQYF.